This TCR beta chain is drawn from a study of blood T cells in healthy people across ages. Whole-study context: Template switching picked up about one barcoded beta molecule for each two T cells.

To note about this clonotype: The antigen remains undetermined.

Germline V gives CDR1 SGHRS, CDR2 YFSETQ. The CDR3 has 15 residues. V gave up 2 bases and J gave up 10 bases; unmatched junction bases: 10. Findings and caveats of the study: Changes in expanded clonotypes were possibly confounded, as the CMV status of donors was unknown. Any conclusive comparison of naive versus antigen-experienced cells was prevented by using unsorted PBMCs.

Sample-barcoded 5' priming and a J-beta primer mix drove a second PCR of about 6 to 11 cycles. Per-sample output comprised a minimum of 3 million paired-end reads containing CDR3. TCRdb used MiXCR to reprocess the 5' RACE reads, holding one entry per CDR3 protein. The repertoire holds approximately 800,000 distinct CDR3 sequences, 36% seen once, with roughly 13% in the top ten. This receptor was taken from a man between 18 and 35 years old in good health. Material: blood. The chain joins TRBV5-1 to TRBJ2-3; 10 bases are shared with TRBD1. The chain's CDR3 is CASSLKGQGTEAQYF. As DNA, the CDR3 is TGCGCCAGCAGCTTAAAGGGACAGGGGACAGAAGCGCAGTATTTT.